This T cell receptor (beta chain) was identified in a study of vaccination and CD4 T cells after COVID-19. Cultured CD4+ T cell DNA was sequenced using the Oncomine TCR Beta short-read assay. One entry per CDR3 protein results from TCRdb running MiXCR on the PCR reads. The sample has roughly 24,000 distinct CDR3 sequences, under 70% seen once; the top ten hold roughly 5%. Details on this clonotype: No antigen is known for it. Mismatch with germline at one junction end may stem from a read error.

Treatment defined: approximately 9-day PBMC culture with coronavirus spike peptide pools or control peptides (ViraFEST assay). This clonotype originated in a human donor who had recovered from COVID-19. The material sequenced was CD4+ T cells from blood, cultured in vitro.

DNA of the CDR3: TGTGCCGGCAGCCCAAGCGGGGGGGCGAGCTACGAGCAGTACTTC. Amino acids: CAGSPSGGASYEQYF. The gene calls are TRBV7-3 and TRBJ2-7; 10 nucleotides line up with TRBD2. The CDR3 extends over 15 amino acids. Germline values: CDR1 SGHTA, CDR2 FQGTGA.